This T cell receptor (beta chain) was retrieved from a study of T cell responses to AZD1222 COVID-19 vaccine. General study points: Variant regions that are unmutated are reportedly the target of nearly half of spike-specific TCRs. Just a handful of AZD1222 recipients tested seropositive at baseline.

TCRdb keeps only in-frame clones here, not all; method: immunoSEQ multiplex PCR. The sample carries 65,000 to 75,000 clones, more than 75% recorded once. V lost 1 base and J lost 5, with 17 bases in between. Germline V CDR1 and CDR2: SQVTM, ANQGSEA. This CDR3 is built from 15 residues. This clone was recorded only once. Its antigen is as yet unknown. This TCR was sampled from an adult who received the MenACWY meningococcal vaccine as a control. The sample consisted of peripheral blood, taken 28 days after the second dose of the MenACWY control vaccine. V is TRBV29-1 and J is TRBJ1-1; tentative D call: TRBD1 (5 bases). The CDR3 DNA sequence: TGCAGCGTTGAAGGCCCAAGGGGAACTAGAACTGAAGCTTTCTTT. This translates into CSVEGPRGTRTEAFF.